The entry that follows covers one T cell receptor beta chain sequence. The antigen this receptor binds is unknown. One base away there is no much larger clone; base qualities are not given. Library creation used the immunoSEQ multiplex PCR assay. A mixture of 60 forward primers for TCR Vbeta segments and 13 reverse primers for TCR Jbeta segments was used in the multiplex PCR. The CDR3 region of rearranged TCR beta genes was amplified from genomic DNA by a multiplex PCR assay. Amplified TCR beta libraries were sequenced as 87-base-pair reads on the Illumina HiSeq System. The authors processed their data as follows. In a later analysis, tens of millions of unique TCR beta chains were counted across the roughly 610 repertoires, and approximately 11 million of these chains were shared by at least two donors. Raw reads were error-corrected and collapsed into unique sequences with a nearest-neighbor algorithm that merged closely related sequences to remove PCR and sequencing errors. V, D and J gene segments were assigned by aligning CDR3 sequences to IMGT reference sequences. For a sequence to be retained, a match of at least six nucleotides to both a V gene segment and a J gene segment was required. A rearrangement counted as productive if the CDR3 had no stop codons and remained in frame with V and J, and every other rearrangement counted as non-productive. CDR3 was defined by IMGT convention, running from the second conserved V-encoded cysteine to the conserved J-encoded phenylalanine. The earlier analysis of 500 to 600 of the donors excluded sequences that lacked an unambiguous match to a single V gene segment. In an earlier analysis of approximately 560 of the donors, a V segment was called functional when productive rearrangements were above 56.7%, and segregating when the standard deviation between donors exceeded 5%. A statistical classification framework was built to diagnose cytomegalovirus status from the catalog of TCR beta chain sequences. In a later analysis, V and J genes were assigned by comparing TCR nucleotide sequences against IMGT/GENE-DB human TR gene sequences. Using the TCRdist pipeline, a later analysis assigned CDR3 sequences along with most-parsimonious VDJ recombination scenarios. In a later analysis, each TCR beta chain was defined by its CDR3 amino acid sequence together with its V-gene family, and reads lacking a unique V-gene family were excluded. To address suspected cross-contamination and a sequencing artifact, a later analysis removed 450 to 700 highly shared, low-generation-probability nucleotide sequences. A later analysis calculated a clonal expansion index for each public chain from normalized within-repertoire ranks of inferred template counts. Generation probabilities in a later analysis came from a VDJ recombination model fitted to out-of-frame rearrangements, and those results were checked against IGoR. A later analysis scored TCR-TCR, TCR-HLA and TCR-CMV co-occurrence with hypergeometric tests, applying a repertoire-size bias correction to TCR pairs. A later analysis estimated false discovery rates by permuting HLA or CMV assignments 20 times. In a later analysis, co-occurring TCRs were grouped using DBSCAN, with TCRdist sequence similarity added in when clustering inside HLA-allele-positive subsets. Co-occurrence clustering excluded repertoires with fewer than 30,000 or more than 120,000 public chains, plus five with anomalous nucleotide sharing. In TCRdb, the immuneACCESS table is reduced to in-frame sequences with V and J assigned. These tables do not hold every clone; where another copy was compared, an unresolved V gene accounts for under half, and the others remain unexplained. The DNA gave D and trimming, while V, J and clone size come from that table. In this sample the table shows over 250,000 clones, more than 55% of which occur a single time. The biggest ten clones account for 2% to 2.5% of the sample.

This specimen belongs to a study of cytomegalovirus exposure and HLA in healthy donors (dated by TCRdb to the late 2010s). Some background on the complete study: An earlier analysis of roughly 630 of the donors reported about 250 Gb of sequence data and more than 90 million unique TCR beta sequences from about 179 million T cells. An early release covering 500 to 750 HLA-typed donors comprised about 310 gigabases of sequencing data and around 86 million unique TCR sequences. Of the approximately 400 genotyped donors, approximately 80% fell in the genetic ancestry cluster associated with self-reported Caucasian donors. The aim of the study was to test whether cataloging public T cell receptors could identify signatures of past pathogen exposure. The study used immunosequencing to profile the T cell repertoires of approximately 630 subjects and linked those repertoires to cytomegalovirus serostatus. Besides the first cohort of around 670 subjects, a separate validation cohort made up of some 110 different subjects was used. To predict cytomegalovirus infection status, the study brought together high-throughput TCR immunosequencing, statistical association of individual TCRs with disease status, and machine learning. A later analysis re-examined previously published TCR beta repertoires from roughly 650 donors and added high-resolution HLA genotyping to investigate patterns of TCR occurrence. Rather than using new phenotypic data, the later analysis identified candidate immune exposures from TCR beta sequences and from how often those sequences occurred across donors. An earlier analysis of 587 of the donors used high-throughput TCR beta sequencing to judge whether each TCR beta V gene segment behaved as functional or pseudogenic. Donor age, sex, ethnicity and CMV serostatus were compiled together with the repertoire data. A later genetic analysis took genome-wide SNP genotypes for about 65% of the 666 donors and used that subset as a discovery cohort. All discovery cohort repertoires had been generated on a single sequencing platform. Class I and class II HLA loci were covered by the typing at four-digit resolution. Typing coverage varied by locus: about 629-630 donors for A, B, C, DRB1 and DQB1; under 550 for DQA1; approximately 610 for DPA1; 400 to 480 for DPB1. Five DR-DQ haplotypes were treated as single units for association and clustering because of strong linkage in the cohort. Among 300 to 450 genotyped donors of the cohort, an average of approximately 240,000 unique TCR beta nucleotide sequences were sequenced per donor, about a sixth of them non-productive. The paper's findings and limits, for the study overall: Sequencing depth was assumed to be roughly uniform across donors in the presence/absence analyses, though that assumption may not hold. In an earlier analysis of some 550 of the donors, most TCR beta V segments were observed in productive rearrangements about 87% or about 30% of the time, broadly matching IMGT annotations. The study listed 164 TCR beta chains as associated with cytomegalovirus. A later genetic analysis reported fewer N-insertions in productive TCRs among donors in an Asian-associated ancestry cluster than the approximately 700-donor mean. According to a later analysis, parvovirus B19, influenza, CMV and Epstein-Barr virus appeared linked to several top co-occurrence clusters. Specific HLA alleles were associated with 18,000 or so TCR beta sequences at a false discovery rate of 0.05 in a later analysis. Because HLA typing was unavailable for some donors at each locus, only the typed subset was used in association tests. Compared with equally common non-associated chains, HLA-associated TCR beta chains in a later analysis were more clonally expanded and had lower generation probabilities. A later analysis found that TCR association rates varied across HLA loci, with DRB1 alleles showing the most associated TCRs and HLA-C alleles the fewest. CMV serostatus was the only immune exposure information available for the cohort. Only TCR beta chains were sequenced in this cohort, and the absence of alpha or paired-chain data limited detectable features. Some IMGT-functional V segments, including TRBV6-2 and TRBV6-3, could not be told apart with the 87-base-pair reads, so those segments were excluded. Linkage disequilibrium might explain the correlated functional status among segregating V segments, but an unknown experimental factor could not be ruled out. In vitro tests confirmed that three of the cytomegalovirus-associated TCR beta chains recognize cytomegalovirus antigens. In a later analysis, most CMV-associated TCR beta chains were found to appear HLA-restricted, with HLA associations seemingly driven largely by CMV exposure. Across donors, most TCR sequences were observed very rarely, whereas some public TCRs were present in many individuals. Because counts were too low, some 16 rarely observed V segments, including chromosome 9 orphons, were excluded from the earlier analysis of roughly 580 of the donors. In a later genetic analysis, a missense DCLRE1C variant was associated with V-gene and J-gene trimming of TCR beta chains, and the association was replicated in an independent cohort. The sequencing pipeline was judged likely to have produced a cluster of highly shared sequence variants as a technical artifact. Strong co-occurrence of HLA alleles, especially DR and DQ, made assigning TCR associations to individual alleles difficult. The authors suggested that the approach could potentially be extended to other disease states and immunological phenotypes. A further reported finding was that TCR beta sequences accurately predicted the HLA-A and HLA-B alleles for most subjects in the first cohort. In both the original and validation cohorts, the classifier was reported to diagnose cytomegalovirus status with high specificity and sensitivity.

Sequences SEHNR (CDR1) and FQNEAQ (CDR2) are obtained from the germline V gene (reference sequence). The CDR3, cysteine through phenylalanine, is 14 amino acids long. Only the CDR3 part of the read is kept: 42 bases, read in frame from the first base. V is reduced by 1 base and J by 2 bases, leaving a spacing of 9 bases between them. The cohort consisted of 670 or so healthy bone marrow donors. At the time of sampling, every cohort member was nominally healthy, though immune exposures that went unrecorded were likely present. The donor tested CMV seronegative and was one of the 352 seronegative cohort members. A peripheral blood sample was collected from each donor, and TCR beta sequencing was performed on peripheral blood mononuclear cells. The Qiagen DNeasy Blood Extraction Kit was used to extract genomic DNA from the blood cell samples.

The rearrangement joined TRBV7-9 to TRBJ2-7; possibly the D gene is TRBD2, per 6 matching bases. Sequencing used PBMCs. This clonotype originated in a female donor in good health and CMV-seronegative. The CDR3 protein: CASSLGGAPYEQYF. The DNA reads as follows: TGTGCCAGCAGCTTAGGCGGGGCCCCCTACGAGCAGTACTTC.